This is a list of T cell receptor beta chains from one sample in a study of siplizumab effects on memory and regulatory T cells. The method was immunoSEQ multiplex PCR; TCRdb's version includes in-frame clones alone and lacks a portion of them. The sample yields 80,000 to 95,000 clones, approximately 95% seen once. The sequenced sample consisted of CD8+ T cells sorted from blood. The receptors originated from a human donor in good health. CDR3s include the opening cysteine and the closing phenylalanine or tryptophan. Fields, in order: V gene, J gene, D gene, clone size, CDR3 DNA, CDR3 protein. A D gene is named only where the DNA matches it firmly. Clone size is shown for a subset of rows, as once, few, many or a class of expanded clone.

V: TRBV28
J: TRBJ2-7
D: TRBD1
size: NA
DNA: TGTGCCAGCAGCAGGACAGGGGGCTTCCTACGGAGCGAGCAGTACTTC
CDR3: CASSRTGGFLRSEQYF

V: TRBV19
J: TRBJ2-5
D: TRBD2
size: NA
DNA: TGTGCCAGTAGCTATAGACTAGCGGGAGAGGGGGAGACCCAGTACTTC
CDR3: CASSYRLAGEGETQYF

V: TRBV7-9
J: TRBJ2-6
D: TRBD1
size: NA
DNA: TGTGCCAGCAGCTCGACAGGGGTTGGTGCCAACGTCCTGACTTTC
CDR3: CASSSTGVGANVLTF

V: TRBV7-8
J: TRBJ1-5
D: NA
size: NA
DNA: TGTGCCAGCAGCCCTGACAAAGGTGGCCAGCCCCAGCATTTT
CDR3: CASSPDKGGQPQHF

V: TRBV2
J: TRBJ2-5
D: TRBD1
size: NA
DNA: TGTGCCAGCAGAACACGGGACAGTACCTACCAAGAGACCCAGTACTTC
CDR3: CASRTRDSTYQETQYF

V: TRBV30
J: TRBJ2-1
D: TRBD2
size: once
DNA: TGTGCCTGGAGGGGACCCGGGACTAGCACCGCTCCGAACAATGAGCAGTTCTTC
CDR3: CAWRGPGTSTAPNNEQFF

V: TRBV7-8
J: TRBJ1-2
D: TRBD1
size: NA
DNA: TGTGCCAGCAGCCTATATCAGGGGGATGACTATGGCTACACCTTC
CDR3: CASSLYQGDDYGYTF

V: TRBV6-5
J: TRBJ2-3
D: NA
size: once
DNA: TGTGCCAGCAGTCTCAGGACTAACACAGATACGCAGTATTTT
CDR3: CASSLRTNTDTQYF

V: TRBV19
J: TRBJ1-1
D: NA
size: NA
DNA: TGTGCCAGCTCCCTTGGGGGGGTAGAAGCTTTCTTT
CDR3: CASSLGGVEAFF

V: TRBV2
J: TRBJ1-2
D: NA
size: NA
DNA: TGTGCCACCCGTCTCCTAGAGGAAGGCTACACCTTC
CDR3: CATRLLEEGYTF

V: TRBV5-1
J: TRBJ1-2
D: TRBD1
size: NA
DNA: TGCGCCAGCAGCCTCGGACAGGGGGTCGACTACACCTTC
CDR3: CASSLGQGVDYTF

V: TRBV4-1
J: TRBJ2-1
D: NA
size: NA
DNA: TGCGCCAGCAGCCAAGAGACAGAGACTTACAATGAGCAGTTCTTC
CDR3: CASSQETETYNEQFF

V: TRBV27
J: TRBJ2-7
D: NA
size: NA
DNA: TGTGCCAGCCTTCAACTCCTCTACGAGCAGTACTTC
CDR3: CASLQLLYEQYF

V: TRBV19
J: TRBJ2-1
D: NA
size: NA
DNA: TGTGCCAGTAGTATGGAAGGGTCCGGGTACTACAATGAGCAGTTCTTC
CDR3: CASSMEGSGYYNEQFF

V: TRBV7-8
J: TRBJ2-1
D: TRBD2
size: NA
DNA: TGTGCCAGCAGCGACCGGGACTATTACAATGAGCAGTTCTTC
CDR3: CASSDRDYYNEQFF

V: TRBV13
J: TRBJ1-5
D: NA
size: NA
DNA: TGTGCCAGCAGCCCTGGTTATAGCAATCAGCCCCAGCATTTT
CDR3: CASSPGYSNQPQHF

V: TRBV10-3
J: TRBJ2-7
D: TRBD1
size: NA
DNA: TGTGCCATCAGTGAGTCTGGACAGGGTGGCTCCGAGCAGTACTTC
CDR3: CAISESGQGGSEQYF

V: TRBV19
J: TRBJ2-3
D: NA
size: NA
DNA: TGTGCCAGTAGTATAGAGGGGACCGCTTTCGAGGCAGATACGCAGTATTTT
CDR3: CASSIEGTAFEADTQYF

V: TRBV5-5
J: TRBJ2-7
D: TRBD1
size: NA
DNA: TGTGCCAGCAGCCTCAAGACAGGGCCTGGGGAGCAGTACTTC
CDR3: CASSLKTGPGEQYF

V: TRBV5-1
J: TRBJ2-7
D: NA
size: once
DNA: TGCGCCAGCAGCTTGGGACGTCGGGCCTACGAGCAGTACTTC
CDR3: CASSLGRRAYEQYF

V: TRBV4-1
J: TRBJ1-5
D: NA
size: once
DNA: TGCGCCAGCAGCCAAGGGCCTCCAGGGAGCAATCAGCCCCAGCATTTT
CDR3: CASSQGPPGSNQPQHF

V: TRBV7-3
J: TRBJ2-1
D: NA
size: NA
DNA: TGTGCCAGCAGCTTAAACTCCCGCCGTAAGTTCTTC
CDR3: CASSLNSRRKFF